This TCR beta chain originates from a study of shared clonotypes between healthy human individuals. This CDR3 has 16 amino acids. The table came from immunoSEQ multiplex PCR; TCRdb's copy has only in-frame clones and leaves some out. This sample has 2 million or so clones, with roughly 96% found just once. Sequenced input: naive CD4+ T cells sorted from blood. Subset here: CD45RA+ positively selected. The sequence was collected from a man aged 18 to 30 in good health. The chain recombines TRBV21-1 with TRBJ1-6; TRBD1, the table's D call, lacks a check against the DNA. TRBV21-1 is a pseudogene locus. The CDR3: CASSNRGRGQNSPLHF. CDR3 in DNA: TGTGCCAGCAGCAACCGGGGCAGGGGGCAGAATTCACCCCTCCACTTT.